This TCR beta chain was identified during a study of cytomegalovirus exposure and HLA in healthy donors. Study-level background: An earlier analysis identified 120 million or so unique TCR beta sequences in about 190 million T cells. The Caucasian-associated ancestry cluster contained about 80% of the approximately 400 genotyped donors.

Germline values: CDR1 SGDLS, CDR2 YYNGEE. This CDR3 comprises 15 residues. J lost 2 bases, V lost 4 bases, and 8 bases had no gene match. Study outcomes and limitations: Earlier results showed most TCR beta V segments being productive about 87% or about 30% of the time.

PCR used 60 Vbeta primers and 13 Jbeta primers. Assay used: immunoSEQ multiplex PCR; TCRdb lists only in-frame clones, some missing. This sample's table reports under 200,000 clones. With respect to this clone: Its antigen remains unidentified.

The sequenced sample was PBMCs. The TCR originated in a man aged 25 to 40 in good health and CMV-seronegative. The chain carries TRBV9 and TRBJ1-1; TRBD1 agrees at 7 bases. The CDR3 here is CASSPRQGLNTEAFF. CDR3 DNA: TGTGCCAGCAGCCCTCGACAGGGTTTAAACACTGAAGCTTTCTTT. Looking up the rest from reference TRBV9 and TRBJ1-1 gives the full variable domain: DSGVTQTPKHLITATGQRVTLRCSPRSGDLSVYWYQQSLDQGLQFLIQYYNGEERAKGNILERFSAQQFPDLHSELNLSSLELGDSALYFCASSPRQGLNTEAFFGQGTRLTVV.